These T cell receptor beta chains were read from a single sample in a study of a mutant IDH1 vaccine in newly diagnosed glioma. Some clones are missing from TCRdb's copy, which holds only in-frame ones; the method was immunoSEQ multiplex PCR. The sample records tens of thousands of clones, around nine tenths being singletons. For these TCRs, the target antigens are not known. The sequencing used PBMCs, collected from a glioma patient whose treatment included an IDH1 peptide vaccine. These receptors were collected from a woman in her twenties or thirties with glioma. Each CDR3 is given without its conserved first and last residue. Each record gives: V gene, D gene, J gene, CDR3 protein. D genes are given only for firm matches.

TRBV18	NA	TRBJ1-2	ASSPGDSSNYGYT
TRBV5-4	TRBD1	TRBJ2-1	ASKGARDEQF
TRBV19	TRBD2	TRBJ2-1	ASRIFSGGAGNEQF
TRBV6-1	TRBD1	TRBJ1-1	ASSDRKGQGGLNTEAF
TRBV25-1	NA	TRBJ2-7	ASSDGSSYEQY
TRBV19	NA	TRBJ1-6	ASREVGSSYNSPLH
TRBV4-3	NA	TRBJ2-1	ASSQGGYSPISRPYNEQF
TRBV29-1	TRBD2	TRBJ2-7	SAREGIGSYEQY
TRBV2	TRBD2	TRBJ2-1	ASSEARGGGF
TRBV5-4	NA	TRBJ1-6	ASSLDGKPS
TRBV4-2	TRBD2	TRBJ2-3	ASSQVSGGAVTDTQY
TRBV2	NA	TRBJ1-6	ASSFPGGSYNSPLH
TRBV5-1	NA	TRBJ2-1	ASSPDRSSYNEQF
TRBV27	NA	TRBJ1-1	ASGVRLAGHMNTEAF
TRBV10-3	NA	TRBJ1-2	AISVEVGDGYT
TRBV25-1	NA	TRBJ1-2	ASSYRRGAGRGGYT
TRBV4-1	TRBD1	TRBJ2-1	ASSQGDRDSEQF
TRBV7-3	NA	TRBJ1-1	ASSLQGGDTEAF
TRBV9	TRBD2	TRBJ2-5	ASSSDGGEETQY
TRBV6-1	NA	TRBJ2-5	ASSELGTQETQY
TRBV29-1	TRBD1	TRBJ2-3	SVDRDRAADTQY
TRBV6-1	TRBD2	TRBJ2-2	ASRAGLAAGELF
TRBV27	NA	TRBJ2-7	ASSSYPPINRALYEQY
TRBV6-5	TRBD1	TRBJ2-7	ASSYGQGVDEQY
TRBV7-2	NA	TRBJ1-2	ASSLRSYRDPNYGYT
TRBV5-1	NA	TRBJ1-1	ASSTDSRKGTEAF
TRBV7-2	TRBD1	TRBJ2-5	ASSFWDREETQY
TRBV6-1	NA	TRBJ1-1	ASSEGGFPGEAF
TRBV7-9	NA	TRBJ1-4	ASSLEALLNEKLF
TRBV19	TRBD1	TRBJ1-1	ASSIRDRGEAF
TRBV10-3	TRBD1	TRBJ2-5	AISESYRGRETQY
TRBV7-8	NA	TRBJ1-5	ASSFGNQPQH
TRBV2	TRBD1	TRBJ1-5	ASSGTGGSNQPQH